This T cell receptor beta chain was captured in a study of OX40 agonist ivuxolimab in advanced cancers. The study, taken as a whole, reports: Those patients achieving a partial response at 0.1-3.0 mg/kg showed among the lowest clonal expansion. With doses of 0.1 to 3.0 mg/kg, CD4+ and CD8+ blood T cells had undergone clonal expansion by week 6.

A note on this clone: What it recognizes is unknown.

This CDR3 has 15 amino acids. With 0 bases removed from V and 1 base from J, the gap between germline ends came to 8 bases. Germline CDR1 MRHNA, CDR2 SNTAGT. Measured with immunoSEQ multiplex PCR; TCRdb has only the in-frame clones, and not every one. The data contain about 60,000 clones, 94% of them singletons. V usage is TRBV6-4 and J usage is TRBJ2-3, with D maybe TRBD1 (5 bases). The material was CD4+ or CD8+ T cells sorted from blood, obtained in a trial of the OX40 agonist ivuxolimab. The clonotype was recovered from an adult with an advanced solid tumor such as melanoma, head and neck, liver or kidney cancer. The CDR3 loop reads CASSDSGLRTDTQYF. In nucleotides, the CDR3 is TGTGCCAGCAGTGACTCGGGGCTTCGCACAGATACGCAGTATTTT.